This T cell receptor beta chain was sequenced in a study of blood T cell repertoires in COVID-19. Study information: Acute-phase and convalescent COVID-19 samples originated in the United States, Italy and Spain. In each case, the material was cDNA or gDNA derived from T cells, B-cell-depleted T cells, or PBMCs.

The CDR3 extends over 13 amino acids. V lost 3 bases, J lost 5 bases, and 10 bases lay in between. Germline V gene data show CDR1 as ENHRY and CDR2 as SYGVKD. Study processing details: Counts of nucleated cells, estimated from reference gene primer amplification, were obtained. Assay used: immunoSEQ multiplex PCR; TCRdb lists only in-frame clones, some missing. V and J calls and clone size are given by that table; D and trimming were obtained from the DNA. The sample lists 75,000 to 90,000 clones, over 70% occurring once. This clone was counted once. The specimen sequenced was peripheral blood. The rearrangement links TRBV10-3 to TRBJ1-1; D is unresolved. The sequence came from a woman aged 40 to 50 with active or convalescent COVID-19. CDR3 sequence: CAISDGRKTEAFF. The DNA for the CDR3 is TGTGCCATCAGTGACGGGAGGAAGACTGAAGCTTTCTTT.